This T cell receptor (beta chain) originates from a study of OX40 agonist ivuxolimab in advanced cancers. Study as a whole: Therapy given before enrollment (anti-PD-1, anti-PD-L1 or anti-CTLA-4) was allowed, and around 41% had some. Three patients, one with hepatocellular carcinoma and two with cutaneous melanoma, achieved partial responses.

Per the germline V gene, CDR1 is SGHRS and CDR2 is YFSETQ. The length of the CDR3 is 18 residues. V lost 0 bases and J 0 bases, leaving 15 bases between the germline ends. Note on this clone: Its antigen is unidentified.

Study-wide findings and caveats: Some of the nonresponding patients also showed low levels of normalized T-cell clonal expansion. Compared with CD4+, CD8+ T cells on average had more expanded clones.

TCRdb's table, derived via immunoSEQ multiplex PCR, lists solely in-frame clones and lacks some. The sample has fewer than 65,000 clones, 79% seen once; the top ten hold under 13%. The chain links TRBV5-1 to TRBJ2-2; D remains unclear. The receptor's source is an adult with an advanced solid tumor such as melanoma, head and neck, liver or kidney cancer. The sample was CD4+ or CD8+ T cells sorted from blood, taken in a trial of the OX40 agonist ivuxolimab. The CDR3 DNA sequence: TGCGCCAGCAGCTTGGGACGATTGAGCAAAGCGAACACCGGGGAGCTGTTTTTT. Translated: CASSLGRLSKANTGELFF. The entire variable domain, with the rest obtained from reference TRBV5-1 and TRBJ2-2, is as follows: KAGVTQTPRYLIKTRGQQVTLSCSPISGHRSVSWYQQTPGQGLQFLFEYFSETQRNKGNFPGRFSGRQFSNSRSEMNVSTLELGDSALYLCASSLGRLSKANTGELFFGEGSRLTVL.